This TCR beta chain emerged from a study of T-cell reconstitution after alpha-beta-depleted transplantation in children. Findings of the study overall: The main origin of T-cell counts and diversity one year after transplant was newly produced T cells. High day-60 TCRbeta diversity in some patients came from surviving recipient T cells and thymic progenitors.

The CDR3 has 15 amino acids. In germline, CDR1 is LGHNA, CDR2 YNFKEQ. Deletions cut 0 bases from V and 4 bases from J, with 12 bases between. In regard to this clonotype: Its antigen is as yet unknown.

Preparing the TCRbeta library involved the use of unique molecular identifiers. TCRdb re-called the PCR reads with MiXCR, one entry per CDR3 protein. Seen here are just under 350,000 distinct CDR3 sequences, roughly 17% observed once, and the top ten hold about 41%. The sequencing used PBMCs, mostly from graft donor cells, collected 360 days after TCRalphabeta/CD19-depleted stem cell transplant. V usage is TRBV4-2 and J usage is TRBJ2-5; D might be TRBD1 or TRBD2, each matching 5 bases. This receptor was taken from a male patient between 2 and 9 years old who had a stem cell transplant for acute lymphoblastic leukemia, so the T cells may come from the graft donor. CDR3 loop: CASSQDNGARETQYF. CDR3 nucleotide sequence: TGTGCCAGCAGCCAAGACAACGGGGCCCGAGAGACCCAGTACTTC.